The next 32 T cell receptor beta chains were all read from a single sample in a study of control samples from healthy donors and cancer patients. The data were produced by immunoSEQ multiplex PCR, yet TCRdb's version contains in-frame clones alone and is incomplete. The sample shows fewer than 200,000 clones, around 91% of them seen only once. Sequenced sample: blood. Receptor source: a woman between 50 and 59 years old in good health.

The rearrangement joins TRBV14 to TRBJ2-5; TRBD1 might be the D (6 bases). Trimming removed 4 bases at V and 5 bases at J, with 8 bases between. There are 12 residues in the CDR3. Germline values: CDR1 SGHDN, CDR2 FVKESK. CDR3 in DNA: TGTGCCAGCAGCCCTCAGGGGGAGACCCAGTACTTC. Amino acids: CASSPQGETQYF.

The chain uses TRBV7-2 and TRBJ1-1; perhaps TRBD1 as D (6 bases). V shed 5 bases and J shed 5 bases, with 9 bases lying between them. Germline V CDR1 and CDR2: SGHTA, FQGNSA. The CDR3 is 12 amino acids. The CDR3 DNA is TGTGCCAGCAGCCGGACAGAAACTGAAGCTTTCTTT. Its protein product is CASSRTETEAFF. The variable domain in full, completed from reference TRBV7-2 and TRBJ1-1, reads GAGVSQSPSNKVTEKGKDVELRCDPISGHTALYWYRQSLGQGLEFLIYFQGNSAPDKSGLPSDRFSAERTGGSVSTLTIQRTQQEDSAVYLCASSRTETEAFFGQGTRLTVV.

The chain employs TRBV5-1 and TRBJ1-2; 9 positions agree with TRBD1. The length of the CDR3 is 16 residues. V trimming: 3 bases; J trimming: 1 base; junction bases outside the gene matches: 7. The V gene's germline CDR1 is SGHRS and CDR2 YFSETQ. The CDR3 DNA follows: TGCGCCAGCAGCTCTCCTCTGGGACAGGGTAACTATGGCTACACCTTC. It encodes CASSSPLGQGNYGYTF.

The chain links TRBV2 to TRBJ2-5; no definite D call. CDR1 SNHLY and CDR2 FYNNEI come from the germline V gene. The V end lost 6 bases, the J end lost 2 bases, and 10 bases lay between the germline ends. The CDR3 contains 13 residues. The DNA for the CDR3 is TGTGCCAGCAGCCGGAACAGACAAGAGACCCAGTACTTC. It encodes CASSRNRQETQYF.

The CDR3: CSASDVQETQYF. CDR3 DNA sequence: TGCAGTGCTAGTGATGTCCAAGAGACCCAGTACTTC. V and J are TRBV20-1 and TRBJ2-5; D remains unclear. V shed 3 bases and J shed 1 base, with 6 bases lying between them. The V gene's germline CDR1 is DFQATT and CDR2 SNEGSKA (reference sequence). The CDR3 is 12 amino acids.

The chain has TRBV27 and TRBJ2-1; D perhaps matches TRBD2 (5 bases). Germline lookup yields CDR1 MNHEY and CDR2 SMNVEV (reference sequence). This CDR3 is built from 15 residues. Trimming removed 5 bases at V and 7 bases at J, with 18 bases between. The CDR3 nucleotides are TGTGCCAGCAGTCCAAACCTGGACTTTTCGAATGAGCAGTTCTTC. Residues: CASSPNLDFSNEQFF.

V is TRBV7-9 and J is TRBJ1-2; D uncertain. The CDR3 runs to 13 residues. Germline assignment: CDR1 SEHNR and CDR2 FQNEAQ (reference sequence). Trimming took off 1 base at V and 4 bases at J, with 7 bases between the two ends. The CDR3 protein is CASSLDEVYGYTF. The CDR3 DNA sequence: TGTGCCAGCAGCTTAGATGAAGTCTATGGCTACACCTTC.

The chain employs TRBV28 and TRBJ1-6; D possibly corresponds to TRBD1 (5 bases). Germline V CDR1 and CDR2: MDHEN, SYDVKM. There are 14 residues in the CDR3. Deletions cut 5 bases from V and 11 bases from J, with 16 bases between. CDR3 DNA sequence: TGTGCCAGCAGTCCCCCGGACAATCGTCCACCCCTCCACTTT. Translation: CASSPPDNRPPLHF.

V gene TRBV6-5 combines with J gene TRBJ1-6; unclear D gene. Between the trimmed V and J ends, which lost 10 bases and 9 bases, there was a span of 16 bases. The CDR3 runs to 13 residues. The V gene's germline CDR1 is MNHEY and CDR2 SVGAGI. CDR3 sequence reads: CAIKRGDSSPLHF. CDR3 nucleotides: TGTGCCATCAAACGGGGAGATAGTTCACCCCTCCACTTT.

Only one count was recorded for this clone. The chain uses TRBV4-2 and TRBJ2-1; tentative D call: TRBD2 (6 bases). This CDR3 has 17 residues. The germline CDR1 and CDR2 sequences are LGHNA and YNFKEQ. The V end was cut by 0 bases, the J end by 7 bases, with 19 bases between. In DNA, the CDR3 is TGTGCCAGCAGCCAAGATCTGGGGCTAGCGCTAACTAATGAGCAGTTCTTC. This gives the protein CASSQDLGLALTNEQFF.

The gene calls are TRBV6-5 and TRBJ1-2, with 7 bases lining up with TRBD1. Trimming at V came to 0 bases and at J to 6 bases, leaving 10 bases not matched to a gene. Germline V gene data show CDR1 as MNHEY and CDR2 as SVGAGI. The CDR3 spans 16 residues. The CDR3: CASSYSYRGQGDGYTF. The CDR3 nucleotides read TGTGCCAGCAGTTACTCTTATAGAGGGCAGGGGGATGGCTACACCTTC.

In the case of this clone: Other DNA sequences from this sample encode an identical CDR3 as well. J is TRBJ2-3 and V is TRBV12-3 or TRBV12-4; D remains unclear. The CDR3 is 11 residues long. The ends were cut back, 3 bases at V and 6 bases at J, with 4 bases in the middle. This CDR3 reads CASSFRDTQYF. The CDR3 DNA follows: TGTGCCAGCAGTTTTAGGGATACGCAGTATTTT.

Here the CDR3 DNA reads TGCAGCGCTCCGGGACTCTCTGGAAACACCATATATTTT. The encoded protein is CSAPGLSGNTIYF. V gene TRBV29-1 combines with J gene TRBJ1-3; weak D call: TRBD1 (5 bases). Trimming took 7 bases from V and 0 from J, leaving 10 bases between them. Germline V gene data show CDR1 as SQVTM and CDR2 as ANQGSEA. The CDR3 covers 13 residues.

The chain links TRBV7-2 to TRBJ1-2; tentative D call: TRBD1 (6 bases). The length of the CDR3 is 15 residues. V lost 7 bases, J lost 7 bases, and 22 bases lay in between. Germline CDR1 SGHTA, CDR2 FQGNSA. For the CDR3, the DNA is TGTGCCAGCACCGCGGCCCCACAGGGATGGGGTGGCTACACCTTC. Translated: CASTAAPQGWGGYTF.

V and J are TRBV4-3 and TRBJ1-5; possible D gene TRBD1, 6 bases. The germline V and J ends were trimmed by 4 bases and 1 base, with 14 bases remaining between them. Germline loops: CDR1 LGHNA, CDR2 YSLEER. The CDR3 is made up of 16 amino acids. CDR3 coding DNA: TGCGCCAGCAGCCCGAGATACCAGGGGAGCAATCAGCCCCAGCATTTT. Translated: CASSPRYQGSNQPQHF.

The chain couples TRBV5-4 to TRBJ2-3; D gene uncertain. Germline V lookup: CDR1 SGHNT, CDR2 YYREEE (reference sequence). V was clipped by 0 bases and J by 1 base, with 6 bases between them. CDR3 size: 14 residues. The CDR3 DNA sequence: TGTGCCAGCAGCTTGGTGGTCGGCACAGATACGCAGTATTTT. Translated: CASSLVVGTDTQYF.

The V and J genes are TRBV30 and TRBJ2-6; 9 nucleotides agree with TRBD1. Germline CDR1 reads GTSNPN; CDR2 reads SVGIG (reference sequence). The CDR3 has 16 amino acids. Trimming removed 2 bases from V and 2 bases from J; junction bases left unmatched: 4. DNA of the CDR3: TGTGCCTGGAGTCGGGACAGGGTTGCTGGGGCCAACGTCCTGACTTTC. Encoded protein: CAWSRDRVAGANVLTF.

The J gene is TRBJ1-1, the V gene TRBV6-5, with D possibly matching TRBD1 (6 bases). Germline assignment: CDR1 MNHEY and CDR2 SVGAGI. This CDR3 has 14 residues. V was pared by 0 bases and J by 5 bases, with 10 bases between. CDR3 sequence (DNA): TGTGCCAGCAGTTACTCGAGGGGGGCAACTGAAGCTTTCTTT. Protein: CASSYSRGATEAFF.

This clone has more than one count but fewer than ten. The gene calls are TRBV30 and TRBJ1-2; 8 bases map to TRBD1. The germline CDR1 and CDR2 sequences are GTSNPN and SVGIG (reference sequence). This CDR3 region has 11 residues. The CDR3 nucleotides read TGTGCAGCAGGGGGCAACTATGGCTACACCTTC. It yields the protein CAAGGNYGYTF.

V and J are TRBV6-6 and TRBJ1-1, with 9 positions matching TRBD1. From germline, CDR1 is MNHNY and CDR2 SVGAGI (reference sequence). V trimming: 0 bases; J trimming: 5 bases; junction bases outside the gene matches: 1. The CDR3 loop spans 14 amino acids. The CDR3 DNA reads TGTGCCAGCAGTTACTCGGACAGGGGAACTGAAGCTTTCTTT. This gives the protein CASSYSDRGTEAFF.

The rearrangement joins TRBV19 to TRBJ2-2, with 12 positions matching TRBD2. Per germline, CDR1 LNHDA and CDR2 SQIVND (reference sequence). This CDR3 comprises 17 residues. J lost 0 bases, V lost 4 bases, and 3 bases had no gene match. The CDR3 DNA is TGTGCCAGTAGTACTAGCGGGGGGGCCGCGAACACCGGGGAGCTGTTTTTT. Translated: CASSTSGGAANTGELFF.

The rearrangement uses TRBV19 and TRBJ2-3, with D possibly TRBD2 on 5 matching bases. The germline V and J ends were trimmed by 7 bases and 6 bases, with 11 bases remaining between them. CDR3 length: 12 amino acids. The germline gives CDR1 LNHDA, CDR2 SQIVND (reference sequence). In DNA, the CDR3 is TGTGCCAGTAAGGCGGGTTGGGATACGCAGTATTTT. Translation gives CASKAGWDTQYF.

V usage is TRBV10-3 and J usage is TRBJ1-1; D may be TRBD1 (5 bases). Germline CDR1 and CDR2: ENHRY and SYGVKD. Trimming stripped 6 bases from V and 4 bases from J, with 12 bases between. CDR3 length: 13 amino acids. The CDR3 coding sequence is TGTGCCATCAGCGACAGCGCCGGCACTGAAGCTTTCTTT. Translation: CAISDSAGTEAFF.

V usage is TRBV7-8 and J usage is TRBJ1-1; D not resolved. The V gene lost 1 base and the J gene lost 3 bases, with 9 bases spanning the gap. This CDR3 comprises 14 residues. Germline V gene sequence: CDR1 SGHVS, CDR2 FQNEAQ. The CDR3, as DNA: TGTGCCAGCAGCTTAGACCCAACGGACACTGAAGCTTTCTTT. It yields the protein CASSLDPTDTEAFF.

V gene TRBV27 combines with J gene TRBJ1-2; 7 bases line up with TRBD1. Trimming removed 0 bases from V and 6 bases from J; junction bases left unmatched: 4. The germline V gene encodes CDR1 MNHEY and CDR2 SMNVEV (reference sequence). This CDR3 has 14 residues. Written as DNA, the CDR3 is TGTGCCAGCAGTTTATCAGCAGGGGGAGATGGCTACACCTTC. Protein product: CASSLSAGGDGYTF.

V is TRBV7-2 and J is TRBJ1-1; 8 bases match TRBD1. There are 14 residues in the CDR3. Looked up from germline, CDR1 is SGHTA and CDR2 is FQGNSA. V was clipped by 8 bases and J by 0 bases; unmatched bases: 5. In DNA form, the CDR3 reads TGTGCCAGCGGACAGGGTACTCTGAACACTGAAGCTTTCTTT. This sequence encodes CASGQGTLNTEAFF.

J is TRBJ1-1 and V is TRBV9, with a tentative D call TRBD1 (5 bases). Germline CDR1 and CDR2: SGDLS and YYNGEE. The CDR3 totals 15 residues. Trimming stripped 0 bases from V and 0 bases from J, with 9 bases between. CDR3 in DNA: TGTGCCAGCAGCGTAGAGAGGGGCATGAACACTGAAGCTTTCTTT. It specifies CASSVERGMNTEAFF.

The chain joins TRBV28 to TRBJ1-1, with D possibly matching TRBD1 (6 bases). Trimming stripped 2 bases from V and 7 bases from J, with 17 bases between. This CDR3 has 15 residues. Per germline, CDR1 MDHEN and CDR2 SYDVKM. CDR3 DNA: TGTGCCAGCAGTTTACTTGGGGGGCTTGTCGGTGAAGCTTTCTTT. Its protein is CASSLLGGLVGEAFF.

The chain links TRBV5-6 to TRBJ2-2, with 12 bases aligning to TRBD1. The CDR3 is 17 amino acids. Per germline, CDR1 SGHDT and CDR2 YYEEEE. The junction had 9 bases not matched to a gene; V was cut back by 4 bases and J by 5 bases. The CDR3 DNA is TGTGCCAGCAGCGCAGGCCGGGACAGGGGGCGAACCGGGGAGCTGTTTTTT. Its protein is CASSAGRDRGRTGELFF.

This chain uses TRBV27 with TRBJ1-2; unclear D gene. The V gene's germline CDR1 is MNHEY and CDR2 SMNVEV (reference sequence). Trimming cost V 4 bases and J 3 bases, with 18 bases left between them. This CDR3 has 16 residues. CDR3 DNA sequence: TGTGCCAGCAGTTCCCAGCCTAGACCGCTCCACTATGGCTACACCTTC. Its translation is CASSSQPRPLHYGYTF.

This chain uses TRBV5-1 with TRBJ2-3; TRBD2 aligns across 7 bases. The CDR3 extends over 12 amino acids. The ends lost 7 bases at V and 4 bases at J; junction bases unmatched: 3. Germline CDR1 reads SGHRS; CDR2 reads YFSETQ. As DNA, the CDR3 is TGCGCCAGCTTGGGAGGGTCAGATACGCAGTATTTT. Translated: CASLGGSDTQYF.

The rearrangement uses TRBV15 and TRBJ2-1, with 8 bases lining up with TRBD2. In germline, CDR1 is LNHNV, CDR2 YYDKDF (reference sequence). The CDR3 totals 17 residues. The V gene end was trimmed by 0 bases and the J gene end by 8 bases; junction bases not matched to a gene: 12. Written as DNA, the CDR3 is TGTGCCACCAGCAGAGATCCAGGACGGGGGGGACTGGATGAGCAGTTCTTC. Its protein is CATSRDPGRGGLDEQFF.